This T cell receptor (beta chain) was obtained from a study of beta chain features in type 1 diabetes. Study-level results: Type 1 diabetes patients had moderately but significantly shorter TCRB CDR3s in all four CD4+ subsets.

V lost 6 bases and J lost 0, with 14 bases in between. The CDR3 covers 15 residues. The germline V gene has CDR1 MNHEY and CDR2 SVGAGI. The investigators reverse transcribed all of the isolated RNA, so they sequenced expressed TCRB transcripts. Several million reads on average were seen across naive, central memory and regulatory T cell samples. Libraries were prepared by immunoSEQ multiplex PCR; TCRdb keeps only in-frame clonotypes and omits some of them. The table includes a few hundred thousand clones, 9.5% to 10% detected once. As to this clone: Its specificity is not known.

The clonotype was recovered from a man aged 25 to 40 with type 1 diabetes. The chain employs TRBV6-5 and TRBJ1-1; TRBD1 is a possible D gene (5 bases). The sequenced material came from central memory CD4+ T cells from blood. The CDR3 protein is CASSLGAFMNTEAFF. The CDR3 nucleotides read TGTGCCAGCAGCCTCGGGGCCTTCATGAACACTGAAGCTTTCTTT.